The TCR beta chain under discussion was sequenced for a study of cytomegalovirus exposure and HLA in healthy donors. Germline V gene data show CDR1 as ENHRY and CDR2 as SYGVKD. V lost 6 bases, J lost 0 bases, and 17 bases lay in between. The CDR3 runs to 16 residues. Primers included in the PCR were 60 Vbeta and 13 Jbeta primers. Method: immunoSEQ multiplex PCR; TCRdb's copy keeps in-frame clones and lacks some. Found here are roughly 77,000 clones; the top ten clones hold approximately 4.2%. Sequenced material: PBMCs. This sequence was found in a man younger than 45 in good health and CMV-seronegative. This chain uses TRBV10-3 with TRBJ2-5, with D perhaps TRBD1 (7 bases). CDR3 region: CAISRQGRGYQETQYF. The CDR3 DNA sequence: TGTGCCATCAGCCGACAGGGACGGGGGTACCAAGAGACCCAGTACTTC.